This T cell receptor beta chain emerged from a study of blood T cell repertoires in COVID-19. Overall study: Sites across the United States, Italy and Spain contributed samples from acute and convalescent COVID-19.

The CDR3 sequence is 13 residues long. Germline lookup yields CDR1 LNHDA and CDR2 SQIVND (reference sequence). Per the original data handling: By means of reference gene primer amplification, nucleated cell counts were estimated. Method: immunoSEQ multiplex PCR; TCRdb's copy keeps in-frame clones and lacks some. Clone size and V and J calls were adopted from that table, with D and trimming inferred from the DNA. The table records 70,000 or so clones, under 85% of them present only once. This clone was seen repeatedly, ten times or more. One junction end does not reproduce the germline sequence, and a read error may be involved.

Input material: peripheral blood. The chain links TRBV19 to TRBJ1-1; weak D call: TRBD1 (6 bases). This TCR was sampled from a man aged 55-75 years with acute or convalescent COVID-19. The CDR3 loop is CASSIGTVPTLQF. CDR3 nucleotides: TGTGCCAGTAGTATAGGGACAGTTCCTACACTCCAATTT.